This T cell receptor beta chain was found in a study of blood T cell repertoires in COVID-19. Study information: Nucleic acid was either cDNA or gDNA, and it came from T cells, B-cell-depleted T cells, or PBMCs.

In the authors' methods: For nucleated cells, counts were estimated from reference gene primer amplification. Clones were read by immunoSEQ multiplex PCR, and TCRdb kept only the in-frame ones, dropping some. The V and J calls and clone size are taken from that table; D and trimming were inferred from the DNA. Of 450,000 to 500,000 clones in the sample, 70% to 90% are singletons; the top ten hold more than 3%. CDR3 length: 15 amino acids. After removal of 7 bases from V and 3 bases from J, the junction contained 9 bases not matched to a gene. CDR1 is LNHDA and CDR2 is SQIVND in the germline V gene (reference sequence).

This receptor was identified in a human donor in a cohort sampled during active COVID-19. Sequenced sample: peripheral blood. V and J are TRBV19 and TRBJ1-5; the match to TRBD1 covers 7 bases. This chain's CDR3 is CASTLDRAINQPQHF. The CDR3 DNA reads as TGTGCCAGTACCCTTGACAGGGCGATCAATCAGCCCCAGCATTTT.